This is a list of T cell receptor beta chains from one sample in a study of blood T cell repertoires in COVID-19. Profiling relied on immunoSEQ multiplex PCR, and the TCRdb table lists in-frame clones only, not all of them. The sample contains around 110,000 clones, about four fifths of which appear only once. The specimen sequenced was PBMCs or T cells enriched from blood (not recorded which). These receptor sequences come from a woman in her 30s who had recovered from COVID-19. CDR3s include the opening cysteine and the closing phenylalanine or tryptophan. The D gene is left open where the match is weak.

D: TRBD2; V: TRBV7-3; J: TRBJ2-1; DNA: TGTGCCAGCAGTTTAGCGGGCTCCTACAATGAGCAGTTCTTC; CDR3: CASSLAGSYNEQFF
D: TRBD2; V: TRBV5-8; J: TRBJ2-4; DNA: TGTGCCAGCAGCCCACCTAGGCACAACCCGACTAGCAGGAACATTCAGTACTTC; CDR3: CASSPPRHNPTSRNIQYF
D: TRBD2; V: TRBV4-3; J: TRBJ2-1; DNA: TGCGCCAGCAGCCAAGATTGGGGGACCCGCCCGGGACTAGCCTACAATGAGCAGTTCTTC; CDR3: CASSQDWGTRPGLAYNEQFF
D: TRBD2; V: TRBV3-1/TRBV3-2; J: TRBJ2-1; DNA: TGTGCCAGCAGCCAAGATTGGGGTAGCGGGAGCTCCTACAATGAGCAGTTCTTC; CDR3: CASSQDWGSGSSYNEQFF
D: NA; V: TRBV20-1; J: TRBJ1-2; DNA: TGCAGTGCTGAACAGAACTATGGCTACACCTTC; CDR3: CSAEQNYGYTF
D: NA; V: TRBV12-3/TRBV12-4; J: TRBJ2-1; DNA: TGTGCCAGCAGGCCGGGACTCGCGACCTCTCAGTTCTTC; CDR3: CASRPGLATSQFF
D: NA; V: TRBV7-2; J: TRBJ2-7; DNA: TGTGCCAGCAGAACCCCTACTACGGGGGAGCAGTACTTC; CDR3: CASRTPTTGEQYF
D: TRBD2; V: TRBV6-6; J: TRBJ2-5; DNA: TGTGCCAGCAGGCCTAGCGGGGAGAGGGAGACCCAGTACTTC; CDR3: CASRPSGERETQYF
D: TRBD2; V: TRBV4-3; J: TRBJ2-3; DNA: TGCGCCAGCAGCCAAGGAAACCAGGGTGATGAACTAGCGGGGTGGCTCACAGATACGCAGTATTTT; CDR3: CASSQGNQGDELAGWLTDTQYF
D: TRBD1; V: TRBV28; J: TRBJ1-2; DNA: TGTGCCAGCAGTCGACAGGGCACTAACTATGGCTACACCTTC; CDR3: CASSRQGTNYGYTF
D: TRBD1; V: TRBV6-2/TRBV6-3; J: TRBJ1-1; DNA: TGTGCCAGCAGTTATGGAAGACAGGGTGGTGAAGCTTTCTTT; CDR3: CASSYGRQGGEAFF
D: TRBD2; V: TRBV19; J: TRBJ2-3; DNA: TGTGCCAGTAGTATAACTAGCGGGAGCGCAGATACGCAGTATTTT; CDR3: CASSITSGSADTQYF
D: TRBD2; V: TRBV5-5; J: TRBJ2-1; DNA: TGTGCCAGCAGCTTGGTGAGCGGGGGGGACAATGAGCAGTTCTTC; CDR3: CASSLVSGGDNEQFF
D: NA; V: TRBV6-5; J: TRBJ1-1; DNA: TGTGCCAGCAGTTACCGGGGGAGGAATAGTGAAGCTTTCTTT; CDR3: CASSYRGRNSEAFF
D: NA; V: TRBV9; J: TRBJ1-2; DNA: TGTGCCAGCAGCGCCGGGGGGAACTATGGCTACACCTTC; CDR3: CASSAGGNYGYTF
D: NA; V: TRBV6-5; J: TRBJ1-6; DNA: TGTGCCAGCAGCCCGGGGGGGGGAGTGAAGTCACCCCTCCACTTT; CDR3: CASSPGGGVKSPLHF
D: NA; V: TRBV7-2; J: TRBJ1-5; DNA: TGTGCCAGCAGCTTAAGGTGGGGAGGAGATCAGCCCCAGCATTTT; CDR3: CASSLRWGGDQPQHF